What follows is one T cell receptor (beta chain) and its context. Antigen unknown. This entry comes from a study of identifying expanded T cells in peripheral blood. General study points: Variance in clone template counts between approximately two-week samples significantly increased with total template count across all healthy donors. Differentially abundant clones: around 1.2 between replicates, about 15 at roughly 15 days, less than 20 at four.

The protocol was immunoSEQ multiplex PCR, while the TCRdb copy is restricted to in-frame clones and leaves out a portion. The data contain about 91,000 clones, about nine tenths of them seen just once; the ten biggest clones take up about 4%. Healthy donors had no documented immune events, such as infections, while sampled. This CDR3 contains 12 residues. Germline-derived CDR1 and CDR2 are WNHNN and SYGVQD (reference sequence). Trimming cost V 6 bases and J 2 bases, with 8 bases left between them. The TCR sequence derives from a person between 18 and 69 years old in good health. The genes are TRBV10-1 and TRBJ2-7; D assignment may be TRBD1 or TRBD2 (6 bases each). Source material: blood. CDR3 in amino acids: CASSGGPYEQYF. CDR3 nucleotide sequence: TGCGCCAGCAGCGGGGGCCCCTACGAGCAGTACTTC.